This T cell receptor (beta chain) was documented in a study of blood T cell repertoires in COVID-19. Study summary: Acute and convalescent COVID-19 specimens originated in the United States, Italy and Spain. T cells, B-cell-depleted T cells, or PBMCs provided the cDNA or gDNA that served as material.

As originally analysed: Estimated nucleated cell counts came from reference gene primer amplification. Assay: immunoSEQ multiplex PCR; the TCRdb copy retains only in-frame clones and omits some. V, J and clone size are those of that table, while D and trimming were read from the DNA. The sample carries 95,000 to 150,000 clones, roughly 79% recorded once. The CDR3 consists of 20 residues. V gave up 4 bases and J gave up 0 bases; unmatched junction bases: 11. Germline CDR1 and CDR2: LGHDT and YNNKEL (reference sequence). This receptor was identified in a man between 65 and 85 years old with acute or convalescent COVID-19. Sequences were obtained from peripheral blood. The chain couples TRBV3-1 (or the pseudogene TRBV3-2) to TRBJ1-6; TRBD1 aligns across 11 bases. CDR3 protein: CASSPLARDRGSSYNSPLHF. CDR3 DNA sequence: TGTGCCAGCAGCCCGCTAGCCCGGGACAGGGGGAGCTCCTATAATTCACCCCTCCACTTT.